This T cell receptor (beta chain) was recovered during a study of spatial heterogeneity in lung cancer. Study background: The approximately 70 donors had untreated early-stage non-small cell lung cancer.

This clonotype has ten or more counts. Stated time point: blood at routine non-recurrence follow-up after resection. Trimming cost V 0 bases and J 4 bases, with 11 bases left between them. The CDR3 loop spans 14 amino acids. The germline gives CDR1 DFQATT, CDR2 SNEGSKA (reference sequence). Each CDR3 protein gets one entry after TCRdb re-called the 5' RACE reads with MiXCR. The data contain 110,000 or so distinct CDR3 sequences, about a tenth of them singletons. The chain is built from TRBV20-1 and TRBJ2-3; D may correspond to TRBD1 or TRBD2 (5 bases each). The sequence was collected from a female donor with early-stage non-small cell lung cancer. Sequences were derived from PBMCs, sampled at follow-up. This CDR3 reads CSAREKGSADTQYF. The DNA for the CDR3 is TGCAGTGCTAGAGAAAAGGGGAGCGCAGATACGCAGTATTTT.